This T cell receptor (beta chain) originates from a study of CD8 T cells in Susac syndrome. With random hexamers, about 0.45 to 1 ug RNA was reverse transcribed. Each CDR3 protein is one row after TCRdb ran MiXCR on the immunoSEQ multiplex PCR reads. The repertoire has 84,000 or so distinct CDR3 sequences, around 94% of them found once; the top ten carry approximately 0.9%. Trimming stripped 4 bases from V and 1 base from J, with 11 bases between. Germline V gene lookup returns CDR1 SGHTS and CDR2 YDEGEE. The CDR3 totals 14 residues. This TCR derives from a human donor with Susac syndrome. The chain links TRBV5-8 to TRBJ2-5; weak D call: TRBD1 (6 bases). Material for sequencing was CD8+ T cells from PBMCs. CDR3 amino acids: CASSGTRGQETQYF. The CDR3 coding sequence is TGTGCCAGCAGCGGAACCAGGGGCCAAGAGACCCAGTACTTC.